This TCR beta chain was retrieved from a study of blood T cell repertoires in COVID-19. At the level of the study: The samples span acute and convalescent COVID-19 from the United States, Italy and Spain. In each case, the material was cDNA or gDNA derived from T cells, B-cell-depleted T cells, or PBMCs.

In the source study's methods: Estimation of nucleated cell counts was performed using reference gene primer amplification. TCRdb's copy holds only in-frame clones and misses some; the assay was immunoSEQ multiplex PCR. That table furnishes V, J and clone size, whereas the DNA furnished D and trimming. The sample contains 35,000 to 45,000 clones, around 94% of which appear only once. The germline gives CDR1 SGDLS, CDR2 YYNGEE. V shed 2 bases and J shed 9 bases, with 18 bases lying between them. The CDR3 is 16 amino acids. It was during active infection that Seattle patients were enrolled and then longitudinally followed.

This TCR derives from a man in his fifties or sixties with COVID-19, enrolled during active disease. The sequenced sample consisted of peripheral blood. The chain carries TRBV9 and TRBJ1-6; weak D call: TRBD1 (6 bases). CDR3 DNA sequence: TGTGCCAGCAGCGTGCTAGAACGGGACATCGGTTCACCCCTCCACTTT. It specifies CASSVLERDIGSPLHF.